The 11 T cell receptor beta chains listed next were all sequenced from one sample in a study of immune evolution from preneoplasia to lung adenocarcinoma. TCRdb keeps only in-frame clones here, not all; method: immunoSEQ multiplex PCR. The table includes 8,500 to 10,000 clones, approximately 75% detected once. The sample comprised FFPE lung adenocarcinoma in situ tissue. These receptors were obtained from a person aged 65 to 79 with lung adenocarcinoma.

The rearrangement joins TRBV27 to TRBJ1-2; TRBD1 matches at 7 bases. Germline loops: CDR1 MNHEY, CDR2 SMNVEV (reference sequence). The CDR3 is 13 residues long. V lost 5 bases and J lost 8; bases outside the gene matches: 8. The CDR3 sequence: CASSPITGAGYTF. The CDR3 coding sequence is TGTGCCAGCAGTCCGATTACAGGGGCGGGCTACACCTTC.

This sequence joins TRBV4-2 and TRBJ1-1, with 7 nucleotides matching TRBD1. Germline V gives CDR1 LGHNA, CDR2 YNFKEQ. J gave up 9 bases and V 2 bases, and 3 bases lay outside the gene matches. The length of the CDR3 is 12 residues. This CDR3 is CASSQTGEKAFF. The DNA for the CDR3 is TGTGCCAGCAGCCAAACAGGGGAAAAAGCTTTCTTT.

The chain has TRBV4-2 and TRBJ2-7; D remains unclear. The CDR3 is 15 residues long. Trimming took 0 bases from V and 2 from J, leaving 11 bases between them. Germline CDR1 LGHNA, CDR2 YNFKEQ. The CDR3 loop is CASSQEGNTPYEQYF. CDR3 in DNA: TGTGCCAGCAGCCAAGAGGGCAATACCCCCTACGAGCAGTACTTC.

The rearrangement joins TRBV2 to TRBJ1-1, with D unclear. The germline CDR1 and CDR2 sequences are SNHLY and FYNNEI. There are 13 residues in the CDR3. V was pared by 5 bases and J by 4 bases, with 11 bases between. The DNA for the CDR3 is TGTGCCAGCAGTAGCCCGGCGGGCACTGAAGCTTTCTTT. Translated, it gives CASSSPAGTEAFF.

J is TRBJ2-3 and V is TRBV10-3; 9 nucleotides line up with TRBD1. CDR3 length: 14 residues. V lost 10 bases, J lost 4 bases, and 9 bases stayed unmatched. Germline lookup yields CDR1 ENHRY and CDR2 SYGVKD. The CDR3 nucleotides read TGTGCCAGCTCCTCGGGACAGGGTCCAGATACGCAGTATTTT. Its protein is CASSSGQGPDTQYF.

The gene calls are TRBV19 and TRBJ2-1; D possibly corresponds to TRBD2 (6 bases). Trimming shortened V by 7 bases and J by 10 bases, and 20 bases separated the two germline ends. CDR1 and CDR2 from the germline V gene are LNHDA and SQIVND (reference sequence). This CDR3 has 14 residues. The DNA of the CDR3 is TGTGCCAGTACGGGGGATTCGGTAGGAGGAGAGCAGTTCTTC. This codes for CASTGDSVGGEQFF.

V and J are TRBV9 and TRBJ2-7; a possible D gene is TRBD1 (6 bases). The V end lost 3 bases, the J end lost 3 bases, and 7 bases lay between the germline ends. Germline V CDR1 and CDR2: SGDLS, YYNGEE. This CDR3 comprises 12 residues. Written as DNA, the CDR3 is TGTGCCAGCAGCGCGGACAGCTACGAGCAGTACTTC. This sequence encodes CASSADSYEQYF.

V is TRBV18 and J is TRBJ2-1; no clear D gene. Trimming removed 3 bases from V and 4 bases from J, with 7 bases in between. The CDR3 is made up of 13 amino acids. Germline lookup yields CDR1 KGHSH and CDR2 LQKENI. The CDR3, as DNA: TGTGCCAGCTCACCCGGACGGTACAATGAGCAGTTCTTC. Protein product: CASSPGRYNEQFF.

This chain joins TRBV6-4 and TRBJ2-3; 10 positions agree with TRBD2. The germline V gene encodes CDR1 MRHNA and CDR2 SNTAGT. V trimming: 4 bases; J trimming: 5 bases; junction bases outside the gene matches: 3. The CDR3 sequence is 14 residues long. CDR3 sequence: CASSGSSGGDTQYF. The CDR3 bases are TGTGCCAGCAGTGGATCTAGCGGGGGAGATACGCAGTATTTT.

The chain couples TRBV27 to TRBJ2-3; no clear D gene. This CDR3 is 15 amino acids long. Germline CDR1 reads MNHEY; CDR2 reads SMNVEV (reference sequence). The V end lost 2 bases, the J end lost 0 bases, and 9 bases lay between the germline ends. The CDR3 loop is CASSLVGWSTDTQYF. CDR3 bases: TGTGCCAGCAGTTTAGTTGGCTGGAGCACAGATACGCAGTATTTT.

The genes are TRBV6-1 and TRBJ2-7; the D is unclear. Germline V gives CDR1 MNHNS, CDR2 SASEGT. The CDR3 covers 12 residues. The V end was cut by 5 bases, the J end by 12 bases, with 17 bases between. The CDR3 is CASSTPDRNPYF. In DNA, the CDR3 is TGTGCCAGCAGTACACCGGACCGAAACCCGTACTTC.